This T cell receptor (beta chain) came from a study of T cell responses to AZD1222 COVID-19 vaccine. Generated by immunoSEQ multiplex PCR, the TCRdb table keeps only in-frame clones and is missing some. The sample includes over 75,000 clones, around 85% seen only once; the top ten take roughly 10%. This TCR derives from an adult who received the AZD1222 COVID-19 vaccine. This material consisted of peripheral blood, taken 28 days after the second AZD1222 dose.

Written as DNA, the CDR3 is TGTGCCAGCAGCTTCGGGCAGATATCGGCAGAGACCCAGTACTTC. Its translation: CASSFGQISAETQYF. The V and J genes are TRBV5-6 and TRBJ2-5; no clear D. Germline values: CDR1 SGHDT, CDR2 YYEEEE. Trimming removed 2 bases at V and 4 bases at J, with 15 bases between. The CDR3 contains 15 residues.